The 32 T cell receptor beta chains in this list originate from one sample, sequenced in a study of blood T cell repertoires in COVID-19. Some clones are missing from TCRdb's copy, which holds only in-frame ones; the method was immunoSEQ multiplex PCR. This repertoire shows roughly 100,000 clones, 65% to 75% found once; its top ten account for less than 1%. The sample comprised peripheral blood. Receptors were obtained from a human donor with acute or convalescent COVID-19. The donor label of this sample is uncertain.

This chain joins TRBV29-1 and TRBJ1-1; D is unresolved. Trimming pared 4 bases from V and 3 bases from J, leaving 12 bases between. This CDR3 comprises 13 residues. Germline values: CDR1 SQVTM, CDR2 ANQGSEA. CDR3 amino acids: CSVVEGRDTEAFF. The CDR3 DNA is TGCAGCGTTGTCGAGGGTAGGGACACTGAAGCTTTCTTT.

The V and J genes are TRBV7-8 and TRBJ1-1, with 7 nucleotides matching TRBD1. Per germline, CDR1 SGHVS and CDR2 FQNEAQ. The V and J ends lost 4 bases and 6 bases, in that order; junction bases with no gene match: 5. This CDR3 comprises 13 residues. The CDR3 here is CASSSDRVAEAFF. Written as DNA, the CDR3 is TGTGCCAGCAGCTCTGACAGGGTGGCTGAAGCTTTCTTT.

The V and J genes are TRBV6-5 and TRBJ1-6; D gene unclear. From germline, CDR1 is MNHEY and CDR2 SVGAGI. The length of the CDR3 is 14 residues. The V gene lost 8 bases and the J gene lost 0 bases, with 8 bases spanning the gap. The CDR3, as DNA: TGTGCCAGCGCGGAGAGCTCCTATAATTCACCCCTCCACTTT. As protein: CASAESSYNSPLHF.

In this sample, this clone turned up a few times. V is TRBV24-1 and J is TRBJ1-1, with a weak D call TRBD1 (6 bases). Germline loops: CDR1 KGHDR, CDR2 SFDVKD. V lost 7 bases and J 2 bases, leaving 16 bases between the germline ends. This CDR3 has 15 residues. The DNA for the CDR3 is TGTGCCACCAGAAGCTCGGGACATATTAACACTGAAGCTTTCTTT. Its translation is CATRSSGHINTEAFF.

The chain uses TRBV5-1 and TRBJ2-3, with 12 positions matching TRBD2. In germline, CDR1 is SGHRS, CDR2 YFSETQ. The CDR3 has 18 amino acids. V was pared by 4 bases and J by 2 bases, with 11 bases of the junction left unmatched. CDR3 in DNA: TGCGCCAGCAGCCGCCGGACTAGCGGGGATCCGTACACAGATACGCAGTATTTT. Translation gives CASSRRTSGDPYTDTQYF.

The V call is TRBV12-5, the J call TRBJ2-6; 8 positions agree with TRBD1. V trimming: 2 bases; J trimming: 1 base; junction bases outside the gene matches: 4. The germline gives CDR1 LGHNT, CDR2 FRNRAP. The CDR3 length is 17 residues. CDR3 sequence reads: CASGLSTGGSGANVLTF. CDR3 nucleotides: TGTGCTAGTGGTTTGAGTACAGGGGGATCTGGGGCCAACGTCCTGACTTTC.

V is TRBV6-1 and J is TRBJ1-2; 7 bases map to TRBD1. With 4 bases clipped from V and 0 bases from J, the junction kept 8 bases outside the gene matches. Looked up from germline, CDR1 is MNHNS and CDR2 is SASEGT. The CDR3 contains 16 residues. CDR3 sequence: CASSAELGQPNYGYTF. The CDR3 DNA is TGTGCCAGCAGTGCAGAGCTGGGACAGCCTAACTATGGCTACACCTTC.

There are a few counts of this clone. The CDR3 DNA is TGCGCCAGCAGTCTGGGAGATGAAAAACTGTTTTTT. Amino acids: CASSLGDEKLFF. The chain has TRBV5-1 and TRBJ1-4; D call uncertain. Germline V gives CDR1 SGHRS, CDR2 YFSETQ. This CDR3 has 12 amino acids. V dropped 5 bases and J dropped 6 bases, with 8 bases sitting between them.

V usage is TRBV30 and J usage is TRBJ1-1; 7 bases are shared with TRBD1. The germline V gene encodes CDR1 GTSNPN and CDR2 SVGIG (reference sequence). The junction had 3 bases not matched to a gene; V was cut back by 3 bases and J by 2 bases. This CDR3 spans 13 amino acids. This CDR3 reads CAWRRGPNTEAFF. The CDR3 DNA sequence: TGTGCCTGGAGGAGGGGGCCTAACACTGAAGCTTTCTTT.

This sequence joins TRBV5-1 and TRBJ1-1; TRBD1 matches 7 bases. This CDR3 has 16 amino acids. The J segment lost 1 base and the V segment lost 3 bases, leaving 9 bases of the junction unmatched. Germline lookup yields CDR1 SGHRS and CDR2 YFSETQ. CDR3 sequence (DNA): TGCGCCAGCAGCTGGACGGCAGGGGGATCGAACACTGAAGCTTTCTTT. It specifies CASSWTAGGSNTEAFF.

This chain connects TRBV5-1 to TRBJ1-2; D might be TRBD1 (6 bases). Germline V gene sequence: CDR1 SGHRS, CDR2 YFSETQ. Trimming removed 0 bases from V and 3 bases from J, with 9 bases in between. The CDR3 sequence is 14 residues long. The CDR3 nucleotides are TGCGCCAGCAGCTTGGGATGGACAGACTATGGCTACACCTTC. As protein: CASSLGWTDYGYTF.

The rearrangement links TRBV4-2 to TRBJ1-3; TRBD1 might be the D (5 bases). From germline, CDR1 is LGHNA and CDR2 YNFKEQ. There are 22 residues in the CDR3. V shed 1 base and J shed 0 bases, with 28 bases lying between them. The CDR3 coding sequence is TGTGCCAGCAGCCAAGCAGCCAAGGGTAGGACCCCACAGGATTACTCTGGAAACACCATATATTTT. Residues: CASSQAAKGRTPQDYSGNTIYF.

The gene calls are TRBV4-1 and TRBJ1-2; D is possibly TRBD1 (6 bases). This CDR3 comprises 15 residues. Looked up from germline, CDR1 is MGHRA and CDR2 is YSYEKL. V dropped 0 bases and J dropped 4 bases, with 12 bases sitting between them. The CDR3 DNA is TGCGCCAGCAGCCAAGACTGGGGACAAATCTATGGCTACACCTTC. Translating it yields CASSQDWGQIYGYTF.

The chain uses TRBV5-6 and TRBJ2-2; TRBD2 matches at 8 bases. Germline values: CDR1 SGHDT, CDR2 YYEEEE. The CDR3 extends over 15 amino acids. The junction had 8 bases not matched to a gene; V was cut back by 4 bases and J by 6 bases. CDR3 sequence: CASSPGGLGAGELFF. CDR3 DNA sequence: TGTGCCAGCAGCCCCGGGGGACTAGGGGCCGGGGAGCTGTTTTTT. Supplemented by reference TRBV5-6 and TRBJ2-2, the full variable domain reads DAGVTQSPTHLIKTRGQQVTLRCSPKSGHDTVSWYQQALGQGPQFIFQYYEEEERQRGNFPDRFSGHQFPNYSSELNVNALLLGDSALYLCASSPGGLGAGELFFGEGSRLTVL.

This rearrangement joins TRBV27 to TRBJ1-2; D remains unclear. Germline V gene lookup returns CDR1 MNHEY and CDR2 SMNVEV (reference sequence). The germline V and J ends were trimmed by 3 bases and 4 bases, with 15 bases remaining between them. The CDR3 extends over 15 amino acids. The CDR3 DNA follows: TGTGCCAGCAGTTTGAAATTCGAGGTTCTCTATGGCTACACCTTC. Protein product: CASSLKFEVLYGYTF.

The CDR3 DNA reads TGTGCCAGCAGCTGGATGTTCGGGGGAACGGGCTACAATGAGCAGTTCTTC. This encodes CASSWMFGGTGYNEQFF. This chain uses TRBV7-9 with TRBJ2-1; a weak D match, TRBD2 (6 bases). The CDR3 spans 17 residues. Per germline, CDR1 SEHNR and CDR2 FQNEAQ (reference sequence). Between the trimmed V and J ends, which lost 4 bases and 3 bases, there was a span of 19 bases. The whole variable domain, remainder taken from reference TRBV7-9 and TRBJ2-1, is DTGVSQNPRHKITKRGQNVTFRCDPISEHNRLYWYRQTLGQGPEFLTYFQNEAQLEKSRLLSDRFSAERPKGSFSTLEIQRTEQGDSAMYLCASSWMFGGTGYNEQFFGPGTRLTVL.

The gene calls are TRBV4-2 and TRBJ2-1; 9 bases fit TRBD2. The CDR3 extends over 18 amino acids. Germline CDR1 and CDR2: LGHNA and YNFKEQ. V dropped 0 bases and J dropped 0; count of bases not matched to a gene: 6. CDR3 region: CASSQDLPSGVSYNEQFF. The CDR3 DNA sequence: TGTGCCAGCAGCCAAGATCTTCCTAGCGGGGTCTCCTACAATGAGCAGTTCTTC.

The sample holds one count of this clone. V is TRBV28 and J is TRBJ1-1; D possibly corresponds to TRBD1 (6 bases). Germline V gene data show CDR1 as MDHEN and CDR2 as SYDVKM. The CDR3 contains 15 residues. The V and J ends lost 6 bases and 3 bases respectively, with 17 bases between them. The CDR3 region is CASSTGGGWYTEAFF. CDR3 bases: TGTGCCAGCAGCACGGGGGGGGGCTGGTACACTGAAGCTTTCTTT.

In DNA form, the CDR3 reads TGTGCCAGCAGCTCCCCTAGCGGGGTGAACACCGGGGAGCTGTTTTTT. Encoded protein: CASSSPSGVNTGELFF. The chain combines TRBV11-2 with TRBJ2-2; 9 nucleotides match TRBD2. This CDR3 comprises 16 residues. Germline assignment: CDR1 SGHAT and CDR2 FQNNGV. With 4 bases clipped from V and 1 base from J, the junction kept 4 bases outside the gene matches.

As DNA, the CDR3 is TGTGCCAGCAGCCAACCGGGACACAATTCACCCCTCCACTTT. Its translation is CASSQPGHNSPLHF. This rearrangement joins TRBV3-1 (or the pseudogene TRBV3-2) to TRBJ1-6; D is possibly TRBD1 (6 bases). Trimming left V 2 bases short and J 7 bases short, with 9 bases between. This CDR3 comprises 14 residues. From germline, CDR1 is LGHDT and CDR2 YNNKEL (reference sequence).

The V and J genes are TRBV7-3 and TRBJ2-7; 13 bases fit TRBD2. CDR3 length: 13 amino acids. CDR1 SGHTA and CDR2 FQGTGA come from the germline V gene. V lost 5 bases to trimming and J lost 6 bases; unmatched junction nucleotides: 1. This CDR3 is CASSRLAGGEQYF. The CDR3, as DNA: TGTGCCAGCAGCCGACTAGCGGGGGGCGAGCAGTACTTC. Variable domain in full (rest from reference TRBV7-3 and TRBJ2-7): GAGVSQTPSNKVTEKGKYVELRCDPISGHTALYWYRQSLGQGPEFLIYFQGTGAADDSGLPNDRFFAVRPEGSVSTLKIQRTERGDSAVYLCASSRLAGGEQYFGPGTRLTVT.

The chain carries TRBV3-1 (or the pseudogene TRBV3-2) and TRBJ2-1; 11 bases fit TRBD2. The germline V gene has CDR1 LGHDT and CDR2 YNNKEL (reference sequence). The J segment lost 6 bases and the V segment lost 3 bases, leaving 4 bases of the junction unmatched. The CDR3 spans 15 residues. The CDR3 DNA is TGTGCCAGCAGCCAGCGACTAGCGGGGCCCAATGAGCAGTTCTTC. Translating it yields CASSQRLAGPNEQFF.

This clone was counted between two and nine times. This chain joins TRBV6-1 and TRBJ1-2; D gene ambiguous. Germline CDR1 is MNHNS and CDR2 is SASEGT. CDR3 length equals 13 residues. With 3 bases removed from V and 3 bases from J, the gap between germline ends came to 8 bases. The DNA of the CDR3 is TGTGCCAGCAGTGAGAGGGCTTACTATGGCTACACCTTC. Encoded protein: CASSERAYYGYTF.

The chain has TRBV5-1 and TRBJ2-3; D remains ambiguous. This CDR3 is 14 amino acids long. Germline V gene data show CDR1 as SGHRS and CDR2 as YFSETQ. V dropped 5 bases and J dropped 4 bases, with 14 bases sitting between them. Here the CDR3 DNA reads TGCGCCAGCAGTAGGAGATCCTCCGCAGATACGCAGTATTTT. Translating it yields CASSRRSSADTQYF.

The CDR3 loop is CASSFNRVGSDGYTF. The DNA for the CDR3 is TGTGCCAGCAGCTTTAACAGGGTCGGCAGTGATGGCTACACCTTC. The rearrangement links TRBV7-2 to TRBJ1-2; TRBD1 might be the D (6 bases). CDR1 and CDR2 (germline): SGHTA, FQGNSA. The CDR3 covers 15 residues. Trimming took off 3 bases at V and 6 bases at J, with 17 bases between the two ends.

The V gene is TRBV2, the J gene TRBJ2-5; TRBD1 aligns across 11 bases. The CDR3 totals 15 residues. The V and J ends lost 9 bases and 3 bases, in that order; junction bases with no gene match: 9. From germline, CDR1 is SNHLY and CDR2 FYNNEI. The CDR3 sequence: CASPIGTGGEETQYF. As DNA, the CDR3 is TGTGCCAGTCCGATCGGGACAGGGGGGGAAGAGACCCAGTACTTC. The full variable domain, its missing parts supplied by reference TRBV2 and TRBJ2-5, is EPEVTQTPSHQVTQMGQEVILRCVPISNHLYFYWYRQILGQKVEFLVSFYNNEISEKSEIFDDQFSVERPDGSNFTLKIRSTKLEDSAMYFCASPIGTGGEETQYFGPGTRLLVL.

This clone was picked up one time. The chain links TRBV5-1 to TRBJ2-2; no clear D. The CDR3 runs 15 residues. The germline gives CDR1 SGHRS, CDR2 YFSETQ. The V and J ends lost 7 bases and 5 bases respectively, with 18 bases between them. The CDR3 loop is CASSETAIRTGELFF. In DNA form, the CDR3 reads TGCGCCAGCTCCGAAACAGCTATCAGGACCGGGGAGCTGTTTTTT.

This rearrangement joins TRBV7-2 to TRBJ2-7; 7 bases are shared with TRBD2. Per germline, CDR1 SGHTA and CDR2 FQGNSA. There are 15 residues in the CDR3. J gave up 2 bases and V 1 base, and 5 bases lay outside the gene matches. This CDR3 reads CASSLVSGETYEQYF. CDR3 coding DNA: TGTGCCAGCAGCTTAGTAAGCGGGGAGACCTACGAGCAGTACTTC.

The rearrangement uses TRBV19 and TRBJ2-3; a possible D gene is TRBD1 (5 bases). The ends were cut back, 2 bases at V and 6 bases at J, with 9 bases in the middle. The CDR3 is 13 residues long. Looked up from germline, CDR1 is LNHDA and CDR2 is SQIVND (reference sequence). CDR3 coding DNA: TGTGCCAGTAGTATATGGGCAGGGGATACGCAGTATTTT. Translating gives CASSIWAGDTQYF.

The CDR3 is CASGAGLREKLFF. DNA for the CDR3: TGTGCCAGCGGGGCAGGGTTGCGCGAAAAACTGTTTTTT. The chain is built from TRBV28 and TRBJ1-4, with D perhaps TRBD1 (5 bases). Germline CDR1 reads MDHEN; CDR2 reads SYDVKM. Trimming removed 8 bases from V and 8 bases from J, with 15 bases in between. The CDR3 contains 13 residues.

The V gene is TRBV3-1 (or the pseudogene TRBV3-2), the J gene TRBJ1-1; a weak D match, TRBD1 (5 bases). The CDR3 extends over 13 amino acids. CDR1 LGHDT and CDR2 YNNKEL come from the germline V gene (reference sequence). The V gene lost 4 bases and the J gene lost 7 bases, with 13 bases spanning the gap. The CDR3 spells CASSPTDSFEAFF. CDR3 DNA sequence: TGTGCCAGCAGCCCGACAGATTCATTTGAAGCTTTCTTT.

V usage is TRBV15 and J usage is TRBJ2-3; the match to TRBD2 covers 11 bases. The germline V gene encodes CDR1 LNHNV and CDR2 YYDKDF (reference sequence). Trimming removed 0 bases from V and 5 bases from J; junction bases left unmatched: 7. The CDR3 spans 17 residues. CDR3 in amino acids: CATSRELLAGDKDTQYF. The CDR3 coding sequence is TGTGCCACCAGCAGAGAATTACTAGCGGGGGATAAAGATACGCAGTATTTT. Combining the CDR3 with reference TRBV15 and TRBJ2-3 gives the whole variable domain DAMVIQNPRYQVTQFGKPVTLSCSQTLNHNVMYWYQQKSSQAPKLLFHYYDKDFNNEADTPDNFQSRRPNTSFCFLDIRSPGLGDTAMYLCATSRELLAGDKDTQYFGPGTRLTVL.